This entry describes one T cell receptor beta chain. This clone was recorded a few times. What this receptor recognizes is not known. The record has no base qualities; no much larger clone is one base away. Each collaborating institution followed its own protocols to collect whole blood in K2EDTA tubes. For TCRbeta analysis, collaborators shipped samples in one of three forms: frozen whole blood, isolated PBMCs, or DNA extracted from either of those sample types. TCRbeta CDR3 regions were amplified from genomic DNA by means of the immunoSEQ Assay, a bias-controlled multiplex PCR. Processing in the source paper ran as follows. The number of nucleated cells in each sample was estimated from the amplification of reference gene primers within the assay. Sequence reads were collapsed and filtered to measure the absolute abundance of every unique TCRbeta CDR3 rearrangement. For each sample, productive Simpson clonality was calculated as the square root of Simpson's diversity index over productive rearrangements. TCRdb obtained this table from immuneACCESS and retained in-frame rearrangements with V and J assigned. These tables miss some clones; where compared with another copy, unresolved V genes account for less than half of the shortfall, and the remainder is unexplained. That table furnishes V, J and clone size, whereas the DNA furnished D and trimming. For this sample the table gives around 78,000 clones, of which roughly 87% were detected only once. Around 0.97% of the sample is in the top ten clones.

Relative to germline, V is 5 bases shorter and J is 1 base shorter, with 9 bases between their ends. Taken from cysteine to phenylalanine, the CDR3 has 14 residues. Only the CDR3 DNA is retained, 42 bases long and in frame from the first base. Taken from the germline V gene (reference sequence), the CDR1 and CDR2 loops are LNHDA and SQIVND. This specimen belongs to a study of blood T cell repertoires in COVID-19 (TCRdb year 2020). For context, the study as a whole: Samples covering the acute and convalescent phases of COVID-19 were provided by collaborators in the United States, Italy and Spain. The material from the prospective study consisted of cDNA or gDNA derived from T cells, B-cell-depleted T cells, or PBMCs. Where HLA class I and class II types were available, the types were taken from metadata supplied by the sample provider, not from assay-based typing. Samples were obtained from the ongoing ImmuneRACE study (first 160 participants) and from over 1,000 subjects provided by 6 global collaborators. A freely available public database, intended as a resource for researchers studying the immune response to SARS-CoV-2, is where the repertoires were released. Subjects who had been exposed to COVID-19, were actively infected with it, or had recovered from it provided the deeply sampled blood TCRbeta repertoires that made up the dataset. The sample metadata nearly always contained a de-identified subject ID, COVID-19 status, age in years and sex.

Study-wide findings and limitations: The amount of clinical and demographic metadata varied by source and participant and was provided uncurated.

The sequencing input was peripheral blood. This clonotype was sampled from a woman aged 50 to 60 in a cohort sampled during active COVID-19. Recombination joined TRBV19 with TRBJ1-5; the D gene is possibly TRBD1, with 6 bases matching. The CDR3 reads as follows: CASSGQYSNQPQHF. Here is the DNA: TGTGCCAGTAGTGGACAGTACAGCAATCAGCCCCAGCATTTT.